Sequencing of this TCR beta chain was carried out in a study of vaccination effects on CD4 cells after COVID-19. Background on the study: In culture with 10 IU/ml IL-2 and around 10 ug/ml peptides, PBMC were grown at around 1.8 million per well.

Looked up from germline, CDR1 is SGDLS and CDR2 is YYNGEE. This CDR3 region has 17 residues. The J segment lost 9 bases and the V segment lost 4 bases, leaving 14 bases of the junction unmatched. The method was immunoSEQ multiplex PCR; TCRdb's version includes in-frame clones alone and lacks a portion of them. This sample has just under 75,000 clones, with less than 75% found just once. Study-wide findings and caveats: Cross-reactivity with common cold coronaviruses was shown by only 1 of 255 vaccine-induced clones in healthy vaccinees.

On this clone: Its target is unknown.

Once cultured for 10 to 11 days, the cells underwent separation to obtain CD4+ T cells. Each participant received a vaccine that was either BNT162b2 or mRNA-1273, given as two doses. Half-medium replacement with IL-2 medium occurred on days 3 and 7. The chain uses TRBV9 and TRBJ2-1, with TRBD2 identical over 12 bases. Sequencing used CD4+ T cells from PBMCs cultured without peptide, obtained after COVID-19 vaccination. The clonotype originates from a human donor who received a COVID-19 vaccine. Written as DNA, the CDR3 is TGTGCCAGCAGCCCTCTAGGAGCTAGCGGGGGGGCCTCTGAGCAGTTCTTC. Protein: CASSPLGASGGASEQFF. Using reference TRBV9 and TRBJ2-1 for the parts outside the CDR3, the full variable domain is DSGVTQTPKHLITATGQRVTLRCSPRSGDLSVYWYQQSLDQGLQFLIQYYNGEERAKGNILERFSAQQFPDLHSELNLSSLELGDSALYFCASSPLGASGGASEQFFGPGTRLTVL.